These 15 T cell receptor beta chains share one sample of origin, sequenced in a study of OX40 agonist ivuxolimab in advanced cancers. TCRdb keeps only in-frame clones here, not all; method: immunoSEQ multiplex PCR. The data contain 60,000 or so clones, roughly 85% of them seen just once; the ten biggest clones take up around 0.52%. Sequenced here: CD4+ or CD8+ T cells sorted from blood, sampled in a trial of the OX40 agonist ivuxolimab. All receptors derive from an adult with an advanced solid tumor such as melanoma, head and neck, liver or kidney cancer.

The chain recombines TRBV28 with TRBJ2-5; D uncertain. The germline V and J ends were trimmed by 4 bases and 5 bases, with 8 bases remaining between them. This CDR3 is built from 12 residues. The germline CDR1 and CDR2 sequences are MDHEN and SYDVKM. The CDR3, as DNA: TGTGCCAGCAGTTCACAGTCGGAGACCCAGTACTTC. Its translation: CASSSQSETQYF.

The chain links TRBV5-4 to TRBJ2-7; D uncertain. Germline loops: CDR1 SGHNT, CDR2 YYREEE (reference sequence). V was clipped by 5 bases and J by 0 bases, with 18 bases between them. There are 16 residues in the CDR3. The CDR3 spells CASSFSRQTSSYEQYF. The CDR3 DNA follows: TGTGCCAGCAGTTTCTCTCGGCAGACGAGCTCCTACGAGCAGTACTTC.

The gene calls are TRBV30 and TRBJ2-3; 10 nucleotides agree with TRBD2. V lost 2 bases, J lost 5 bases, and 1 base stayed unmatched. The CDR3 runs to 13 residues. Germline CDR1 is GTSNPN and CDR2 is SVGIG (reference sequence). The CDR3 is CAWSSGRGDTQYF. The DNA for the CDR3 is TGTGCCTGGAGTAGCGGGAGGGGAGATACGCAGTATTTT.

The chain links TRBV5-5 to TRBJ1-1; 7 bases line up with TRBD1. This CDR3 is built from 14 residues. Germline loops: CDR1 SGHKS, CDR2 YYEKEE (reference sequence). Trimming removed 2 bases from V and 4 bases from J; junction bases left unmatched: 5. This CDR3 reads CASSFDREGTEAFF. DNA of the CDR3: TGTGCCAGCAGCTTTGACAGGGAGGGCACTGAAGCTTTCTTT.

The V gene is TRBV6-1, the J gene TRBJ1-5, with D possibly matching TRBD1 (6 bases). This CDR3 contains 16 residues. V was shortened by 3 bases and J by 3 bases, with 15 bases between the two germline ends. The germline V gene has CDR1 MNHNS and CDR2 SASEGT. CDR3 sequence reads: CASSDLEGGNNQPQHF. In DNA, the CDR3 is TGTGCCAGCAGTGATCTTGAAGGGGGGAACAATCAGCCCCAGCATTTT.

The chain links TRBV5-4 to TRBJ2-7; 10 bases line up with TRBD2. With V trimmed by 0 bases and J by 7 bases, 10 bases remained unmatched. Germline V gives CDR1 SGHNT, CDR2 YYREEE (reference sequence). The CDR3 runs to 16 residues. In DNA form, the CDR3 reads TGTGCCAGCAGCTTGGGTGTTCTAGCGGGAGTGAGGGAGCAGTACTTC. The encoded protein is CASSLGVLAGVREQYF.

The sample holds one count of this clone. This CDR3 is CSVEASDTPQETQYF. Here the CDR3 DNA reads TGCAGCGTTGAAGCTAGCGACACCCCACAAGAGACCCAGTACTTC. The chain combines TRBV29-1 with TRBJ2-5; the D gene is possibly TRBD2 (6 bases). Germline CDR1 and CDR2: SQVTM and ANQGSEA. V lost 1 base and J lost 2, with 14 bases in between. This CDR3 is built from 15 residues. The full variable domain, completed using reference TRBV29-1 and TRBJ2-5, is SAVISQKPSRDICQRGTSLTIQCQVDSQVTMMFWYRQQPGQSLTLIATANQGSEATYESGFVIDKFPISRPNLTFSTLTVSNMSPEDSSIYLCSVEASDTPQETQYFGPGTRLLVL.

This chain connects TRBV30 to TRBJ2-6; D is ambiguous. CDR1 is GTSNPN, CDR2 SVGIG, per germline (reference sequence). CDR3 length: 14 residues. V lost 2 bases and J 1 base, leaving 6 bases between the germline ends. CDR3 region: CAWSRKSGANVLTF. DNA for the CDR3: TGTGCCTGGAGTCGGAAATCTGGGGCCAACGTCCTGACTTTC.

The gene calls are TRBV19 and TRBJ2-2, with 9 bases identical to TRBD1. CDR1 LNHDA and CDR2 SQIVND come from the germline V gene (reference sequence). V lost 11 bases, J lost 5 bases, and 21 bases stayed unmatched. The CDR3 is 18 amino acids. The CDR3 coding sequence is TGTGCCTTCAGGATCGTGGGACAGGGATTTCGGGGTACCGGGGAGCTGTTTTTT. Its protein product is CAFRIVGQGFRGTGELFF.

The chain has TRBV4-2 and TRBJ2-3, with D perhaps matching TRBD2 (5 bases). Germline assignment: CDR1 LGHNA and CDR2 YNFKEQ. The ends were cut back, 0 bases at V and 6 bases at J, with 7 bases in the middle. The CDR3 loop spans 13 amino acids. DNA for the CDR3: TGTGCCAGCAGCCAAGAAGGGAGCGATACGCAGTATTTT. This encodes CASSQEGSDTQYF.

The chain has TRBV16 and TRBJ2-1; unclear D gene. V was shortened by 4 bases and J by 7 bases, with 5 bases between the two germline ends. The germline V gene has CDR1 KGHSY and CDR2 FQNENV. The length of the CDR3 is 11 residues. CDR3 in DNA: TGTGCCAGCAGCCGGTTTAATGAGCAGTTCTTC. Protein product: CASSRFNEQFF.

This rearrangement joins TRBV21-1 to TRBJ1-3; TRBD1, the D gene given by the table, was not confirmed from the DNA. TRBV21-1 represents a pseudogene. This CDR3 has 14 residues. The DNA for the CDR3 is TGTGCCAGCAGCTTACAAAACTCTGGAAACACCATATATTTT. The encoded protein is CASSLQNSGNTIYF.

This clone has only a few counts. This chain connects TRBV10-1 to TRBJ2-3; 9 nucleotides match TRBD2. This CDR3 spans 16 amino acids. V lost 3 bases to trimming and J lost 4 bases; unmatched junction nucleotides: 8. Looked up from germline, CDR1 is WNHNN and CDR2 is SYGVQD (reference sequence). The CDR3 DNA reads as TGCGCCAGCAGTGAAGTAGCGGGAGCTGGGTCAGATACGCAGTATTTT. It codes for CASSEVAGAGSDTQYF.

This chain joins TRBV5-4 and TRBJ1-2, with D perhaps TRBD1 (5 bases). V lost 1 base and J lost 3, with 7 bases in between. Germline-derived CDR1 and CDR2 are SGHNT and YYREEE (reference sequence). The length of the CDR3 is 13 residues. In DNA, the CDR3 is TGTGCCAGCAGCTTGAGCAGGGACTATGGCTACACCTTC. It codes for CASSLSRDYGYTF.

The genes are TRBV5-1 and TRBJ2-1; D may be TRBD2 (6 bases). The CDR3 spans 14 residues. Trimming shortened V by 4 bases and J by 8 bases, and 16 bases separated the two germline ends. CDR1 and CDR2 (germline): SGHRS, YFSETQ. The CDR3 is CASSLPGVLDEQFF. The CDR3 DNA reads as TGCGCCAGCAGCCTGCCGGGGGTCTTGGATGAGCAGTTCTTC.